A selection of T cell receptor beta chains follows, all from one sample in a study of blood T cell repertoires in COVID-19. The data were produced by immunoSEQ multiplex PCR, yet TCRdb's version contains in-frame clones alone and is incomplete. The data show about 140,000 clones, roughly nine tenths seen once. The sequenced material came from peripheral blood. These TCRs come from a human donor with COVID-19, enrolled during active disease. The donor label of this sample is uncertain. Each CDR3 is given with its conserved first and last residue. The D gene is left open where the match is weak. The size field is filled for only some rows; it gives once, few, many or a size class.

J gene: TRBJ1-6
V gene: TRBV5-6
clone size: -
D gene: TRBD1
CDR3 DNA: TGTGCCAGCAGCTCCTACAGGGGGAGCTCCTATAATTCACCCCTCCACTTT
CDR3 protein: CASSSYRGSSYNSPLHF

J gene: TRBJ2-7
V gene: TRBV5-4
clone size: -
D gene: TRBD1
CDR3 DNA: TGTGCCAGCAGCTTGGGTGGACAGGGTACCTACGAGCAGTACTTC
CDR3 protein: CASSLGGQGTYEQYF

J gene: TRBJ2-7
V gene: TRBV18
clone size: -
D gene: TRBD2
CDR3 DNA: TGTGCCAGCTCACCAGCTAGCGGTACTCTAGAGCAGTACTTC
CDR3 protein: CASSPASGTLEQYF

J gene: TRBJ1-1
V gene: TRBV29-1
clone size: -
D gene: -
CDR3 DNA: TGCAGCGCCCAAAGCGGCCCCCGGACTGAAGCTTTCTTT
CDR3 protein: CSAQSGPRTEAFF

J gene: TRBJ1-6
V gene: TRBV6-6
clone size: -
D gene: TRBD1
CDR3 DNA: TGTGCCAGCAGTCCCGGGACAGGGGTTAGCTCCTATAATTCACCCCTCCACTTT
CDR3 protein: CASSPGTGVSSYNSPLHF

J gene: TRBJ1-1
V gene: TRBV6-5
clone size: -
D gene: -
CDR3 DNA: TGTGCCAGCAGGAAGGGGGACGCTGAAGCTTTCTTT
CDR3 protein: CASRKGDAEAFF

J gene: TRBJ1-4
V gene: TRBV6-1
clone size: -
D gene: -
CDR3 DNA: TGTGCCAGCAGTTCCGGTTCCTCCGGGGAAAAACTGTTTTTT
CDR3 protein: CASSSGSSGEKLFF

J gene: TRBJ2-5
V gene: TRBV5-1
clone size: -
D gene: -
CDR3 DNA: TGCGCCAGCATTGATAGCGGATCAGGAGGGACCCAGTACTTC
CDR3 protein: CASIDSGSGGTQYF

J gene: TRBJ2-1
V gene: TRBV6-5
clone size: -
D gene: -
CDR3 DNA: TGTGCCAGCAGCCCCTGGGTCAGGAAGAACAATGAGCAGTTCTTC
CDR3 protein: CASSPWVRKNNEQFF

J gene: TRBJ1-5
V gene: TRBV11-2
clone size: -
D gene: -
CDR3 DNA: TGTGCCAGCAGCCGTTCTACTACCGATCAGCCCCAGCATTTT
CDR3 protein: CASSRSTTDQPQHF

J gene: TRBJ2-5
V gene: TRBV20-1
clone size: -
D gene: -
CDR3 DNA: TGCAGTGCTAGTACCTCGGCGGTCCAAGAGACCCAGTACTTC
CDR3 protein: CSASTSAVQETQYF

J gene: TRBJ2-1
V gene: TRBV29-1
clone size: -
D gene: TRBD2
CDR3 DNA: TGCAGCGTTGGGACGGCTAGCGGGAGTTCGGATGAGCAGTTCTTC
CDR3 protein: CSVGTASGSSDEQFF

J gene: TRBJ1-4
V gene: TRBV29-1
clone size: -
D gene: -
CDR3 DNA: TGCAGCGTGGTAGATATGACAACTAATGAAAAACTGTTTTTT
CDR3 protein: CSVVDMTTNEKLFF

J gene: TRBJ2-7
V gene: TRBV3-1/TRBV3-2
clone size: -
D gene: TRBD2
CDR3 DNA: TGTGCCAGCAGCCAAGATCGGGGGACTAGCGGGAGCAGCGAGCAGTACTTC
CDR3 protein: CASSQDRGTSGSSEQYF

J gene: TRBJ1-5
V gene: TRBV5-1
clone size: -
D gene: -
CDR3 DNA: TGCGCCAGCAGCTTGGGCTCCGGTTCTAGCAATCAGCCCCAGCATTTT
CDR3 protein: CASSLGSGSSNQPQHF

J gene: TRBJ1-2
V gene: TRBV7-2
clone size: few
D gene: -
CDR3 DNA: TGTGCCAGCAGCACGTGGGGCGGGGTCTATGGCTACACCTTC
CDR3 protein: CASSTWGGVYGYTF

J gene: TRBJ2-1
V gene: TRBV4-1
clone size: -
D gene: -
CDR3 DNA: TGCGCCAGCAGGCCCACAATGACAGGTACTTACAATGAGCAGTTCTTC
CDR3 protein: CASRPTMTGTYNEQFF

J gene: TRBJ1-5
V gene: TRBV24-1
clone size: -
D gene: TRBD1
CDR3 DNA: TGTGCCACCAGTGATGCGGGACAGGGAGGCAATCAGCCCCAGCATTTT
CDR3 protein: CATSDAGQGGNQPQHF

J gene: TRBJ2-2
V gene: TRBV29-1
clone size: -
D gene: TRBD2
CDR3 DNA: TGCAGCGTTGTCTGGGGAGGGGCCGGGGAGCTGTTTTTT
CDR3 protein: CSVVWGGAGELFF

J gene: TRBJ1-1
V gene: TRBV5-1
clone size: -
D gene: -
CDR3 DNA: TGCGCCAGCAGTCTGAGGGGAGGCACTGAAGCTTTCTTT
CDR3 protein: CASSLRGGTEAFF

J gene: TRBJ2-7
V gene: TRBV6-7
clone size: -
D gene: -
CDR3 DNA: TGTGCCAGCAGTTACTCACCTGAGATTGACTACGAGCAGTACTTC
CDR3 protein: CASSYSPEIDYEQYF

J gene: TRBJ2-1
V gene: TRBV7-9
clone size: -
D gene: TRBD2
CDR3 DNA: TGTGCCAGCAGTTCAGCGGGAAGGATTGAGCAGTTCTTC
CDR3 protein: CASSSAGRIEQFF

J gene: TRBJ2-5
V gene: TRBV7-9
clone size: -
D gene: TRBD2
CDR3 DNA: TGTGCCAGCAGCGAGGGACTAGCGGGCCAAGAGACCCAGTACTTC
CDR3 protein: CASSEGLAGQETQYF

J gene: TRBJ2-3
V gene: TRBV15
clone size: once
D gene: -
CDR3 DNA: TGTGCCACCAGCAGAGATAGGGAGATAACTAGCACAGATACGCAGTATTTT
CDR3 protein: CATSRDREITSTDTQYF

J gene: TRBJ2-7
V gene: TRBV5-4
clone size: -
D gene: -
CDR3 DNA: TGTGCCAGCAGCTCCCCACCCCTCTCGGAGGAGCAGTACTTC
CDR3 protein: CASSSPPLSEEQYF

J gene: TRBJ2-1
V gene: TRBV7-9
clone size: -
D gene: -
CDR3 DNA: TGTGCCAGCAGCGCAACAGGGCAATGGGAGCAGTTCTTC
CDR3 protein: CASSATGQWEQFF

J gene: TRBJ2-4
V gene: TRBV19
clone size: -
D gene: -
CDR3 DNA: TGTGCCAGTAGTCTCAGGGGACGGAGGTCCAAAAACATTCAGTACTTC
CDR3 protein: CASSLRGRRSKNIQYF

J gene: TRBJ1-2
V gene: TRBV6-5
clone size: once
D gene: -
CDR3 DNA: TGTGCCAGCAGTTACACGGGGAATTACTATGGCTACACCTTC
CDR3 protein: CASSYTGNYYGYTF

J gene: TRBJ2-5
V gene: TRBV5-1
clone size: -
D gene: TRBD2
CDR3 DNA: TGCGCCAGCAGTCGCAGAGCGGGAGGGCCTCGGGAGACCCAGTACTTC
CDR3 protein: CASSRRAGGPRETQYF

J gene: TRBJ2-1
V gene: TRBV6-6
clone size: -
D gene: TRBD2
CDR3 DNA: TGTGCCAGCAGTTACCCCCCTAGCGGGGGGAACAATGAGCAGTTCTTC
CDR3 protein: CASSYPPSGGNNEQFF

J gene: TRBJ2-5
V gene: TRBV5-1
clone size: -
D gene: TRBD1
CDR3 DNA: TGCGCCAGCAGCTTGGCGCATAACAGGGGGTTACAAGAGACCCAGTACTTC
CDR3 protein: CASSLAHNRGLQETQYF

J gene: TRBJ1-5
V gene: TRBV19
clone size: -
D gene: -
CDR3 DNA: TGTGCCAGTAGTGGCCGGGATTGGGTTCAGCCCCAGCATTTT
CDR3 protein: CASSGRDWVQPQHF

J gene: TRBJ1-6
V gene: TRBV18
clone size: -
D gene: -
CDR3 DNA: TGTGCCAGCTCAAAAAACCCGAGCTCCTATAATTCACCCCTCCACTTT
CDR3 protein: CASSKNPSSYNSPLHF

J gene: TRBJ1-5
V gene: TRBV2
clone size: -
D gene: -
CDR3 DNA: TGTGCCAGCAGTGAGTTAGAGGTCCAGCCCCAGCATTTT
CDR3 protein: CASSELEVQPQHF

J gene: TRBJ2-5
V gene: TRBV5-4
clone size: -
D gene: TRBD1
CDR3 DNA: TGTGCCAGCAGCAGGGGACAGGAGGGCCAAGAGACCCAGTACTTC
CDR3 protein: CASSRGQEGQETQYF

J gene: TRBJ1-5
V gene: TRBV28
clone size: -
D gene: TRBD1
CDR3 DNA: TGTGCCAGCAGTTTAGGGGACAGTTATCAGCCCCAGCATTTT
CDR3 protein: CASSLGDSYQPQHF

J gene: TRBJ2-2
V gene: TRBV30
clone size: -
D gene: -
CDR3 DNA: TGTGCCTGGAGTCCGCTCGGGACCGGGGAGCTGTTTTTT
CDR3 protein: CAWSPLGTGELFF

J gene: TRBJ1-4
V gene: TRBV12-5
clone size: -
D gene: TRBD1
CDR3 DNA: TGTGCTAGTGCCCCTACAGGGGTGACTGAAAAACTGTTTTTT
CDR3 protein: CASAPTGVTEKLFF

J gene: TRBJ2-3
V gene: TRBV3-1/TRBV3-2
clone size: -
D gene: -
CDR3 DNA: TGTGCCAGCAGTCGGTCCATAACTAGCACAGATACGCAGTATTTT
CDR3 protein: CASSRSITSTDTQYF

J gene: TRBJ2-4
V gene: TRBV3-1/TRBV3-2
clone size: -
D gene: TRBD1
CDR3 DNA: TGTGCCAGCAGCCGACCCGGGACAGATAAAAACATTCAGTACTTC
CDR3 protein: CASSRPGTDKNIQYF

J gene: TRBJ1-2
V gene: TRBV18
clone size: -
D gene: TRBD1
CDR3 DNA: TGTGCCAGCTCTCTCCCAGGGGGCTATGGCTACACCTTC
CDR3 protein: CASSLPGGYGYTF

J gene: TRBJ2-5
V gene: TRBV27
clone size: -
D gene: TRBD1
CDR3 DNA: TGTGCCAGCCGCTCCGGGACAGTTAGACAAGAGACCCAGTACTTC
CDR3 protein: CASRSGTVRQETQYF

J gene: TRBJ1-2
V gene: TRBV10-3
clone size: -
D gene: -
CDR3 DNA: TGTGCCATCAGTGAAACAGGGCCTTTGTCTAACTATGGCTACACCTTC
CDR3 protein: CAISETGPLSNYGYTF

J gene: TRBJ2-5
V gene: TRBV6-5
clone size: -
D gene: TRBD2
CDR3 DNA: TGTGCCAGCCACACCCATAGCGGGGTCCAAGAGACCCAGTACTTC
CDR3 protein: CASHTHSGVQETQYF

J gene: TRBJ1-2
V gene: TRBV11-2
clone size: few
D gene: TRBD1
CDR3 DNA: TGTGCCAGCAGCCTTACCACCGGGACAGGGGCTAACTATGGCTACACCTTC
CDR3 protein: CASSLTTGTGANYGYTF

J gene: TRBJ1-2
V gene: TRBV19
clone size: -
D gene: TRBD1
CDR3 DNA: TGTGCCAGTGAGGGGCCGGGGACAGGGGTTTACTATGGCTACACCTTC
CDR3 protein: CASEGPGTGVYYGYTF

J gene: TRBJ1-6
V gene: TRBV6-5
clone size: -
D gene: TRBD1
CDR3 DNA: TGTGCCAGCAGTTACCGGGACAGTTCTAATTCACCCCTCCACTTT
CDR3 protein: CASSYRDSSNSPLHF

J gene: TRBJ1-4
V gene: TRBV6-2/TRBV6-3
clone size: -
D gene: -
CDR3 DNA: TGTGCCAGCAGTTACGAAGCAGGAGGTGAAAAACTGTTTTTT
CDR3 protein: CASSYEAGGEKLFF

J gene: TRBJ1-1
V gene: TRBV2
clone size: -
D gene: -
CDR3 DNA: TGTGCCAGCAGCTCAAGATACAGATTCATGAACACTGAAGCTTTCTTT
CDR3 protein: CASSSRYRFMNTEAFF

J gene: TRBJ1-2
V gene: TRBV9
clone size: -
D gene: -
CDR3 DNA: TGTGCCAGCAGCTCTATCGGAGGGCCTGCCGCCATGGTCTTC
CDR3 protein: CASSSIGGPAAMVF

J gene: TRBJ2-7
V gene: TRBV14
clone size: once
D gene: TRBD1
CDR3 DNA: TGTGCCAGCAGCCAAGAAGGGTGGACAGGCCACTACGAGCAGTACTTC
CDR3 protein: CASSQEGWTGHYEQYF

J gene: TRBJ1-1
V gene: TRBV7-9
clone size: -
D gene: -
CDR3 DNA: TGTGCCAGCAGTCCCCCTCTAGGCGGCCCTGAAGCTTTCTTT
CDR3 protein: CASSPPLGGPEAFF

J gene: TRBJ1-1
V gene: TRBV5-3
clone size: -
D gene: -
CDR3 DNA: TGTGCCAGAAGCTTGGCCCTTTCAAATTGGACAGAGAACACTGAAGCTTTCTTT
CDR3 protein: CARSLALSNWTENTEAFF

J gene: TRBJ2-4
V gene: TRBV19
clone size: once
D gene: -
CDR3 DNA: TGTGCCAGCGTGGGGGCACCGGGCCGACAGGTCATTCAGTACTTC
CDR3 protein: CASVGAPGRQVIQYF

J gene: TRBJ1-1
V gene: TRBV7-9
clone size: -
D gene: -
CDR3 DNA: TGTGCCAGCAGCTTAGCGCGGGGGGCAAACACTGAAGCTTTCTTT
CDR3 protein: CASSLARGANTEAFF

J gene: TRBJ2-3
V gene: TRBV9
clone size: -
D gene: -
CDR3 DNA: TGTGCCAGCAGCGTAGCTGAATGGAGGTCCCCAGATACGCAGTATTTT
CDR3 protein: CASSVAEWRSPDTQYF

J gene: TRBJ1-1
V gene: TRBV11-2
clone size: -
D gene: -
CDR3 DNA: TGTGCCAGCAGCTTGGGGAATACAGGGAAAACTTTCTTT
CDR3 protein: CASSLGNTGKTFF

J gene: TRBJ1-4
V gene: TRBV9
clone size: -
D gene: -
CDR3 DNA: TGTGCCAGCAGCCCCTTCGGGATGGGTAACGAAAAACTGTTTTTT
CDR3 protein: CASSPFGMGNEKLFF

J gene: TRBJ1-3
V gene: TRBV18
clone size: -
D gene: TRBD1
CDR3 DNA: TGTGCCAGCTCACCCTCACAGGGGTTGGGAAACACCATATATTTT
CDR3 protein: CASSPSQGLGNTIYF